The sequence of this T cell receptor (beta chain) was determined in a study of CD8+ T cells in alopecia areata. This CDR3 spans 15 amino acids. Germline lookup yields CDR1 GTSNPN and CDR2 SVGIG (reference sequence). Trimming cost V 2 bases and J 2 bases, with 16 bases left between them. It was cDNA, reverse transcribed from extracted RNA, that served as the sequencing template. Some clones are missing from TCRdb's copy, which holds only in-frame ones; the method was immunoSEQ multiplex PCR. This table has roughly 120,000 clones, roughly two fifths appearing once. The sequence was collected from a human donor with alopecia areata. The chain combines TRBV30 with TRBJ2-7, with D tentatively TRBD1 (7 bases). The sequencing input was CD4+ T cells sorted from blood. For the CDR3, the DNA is TGTGCCTGGAGTAGGGGGCAGGGACTTACCTACGAGCAGTACTTC. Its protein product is CAWSRGQGLTYEQYF.